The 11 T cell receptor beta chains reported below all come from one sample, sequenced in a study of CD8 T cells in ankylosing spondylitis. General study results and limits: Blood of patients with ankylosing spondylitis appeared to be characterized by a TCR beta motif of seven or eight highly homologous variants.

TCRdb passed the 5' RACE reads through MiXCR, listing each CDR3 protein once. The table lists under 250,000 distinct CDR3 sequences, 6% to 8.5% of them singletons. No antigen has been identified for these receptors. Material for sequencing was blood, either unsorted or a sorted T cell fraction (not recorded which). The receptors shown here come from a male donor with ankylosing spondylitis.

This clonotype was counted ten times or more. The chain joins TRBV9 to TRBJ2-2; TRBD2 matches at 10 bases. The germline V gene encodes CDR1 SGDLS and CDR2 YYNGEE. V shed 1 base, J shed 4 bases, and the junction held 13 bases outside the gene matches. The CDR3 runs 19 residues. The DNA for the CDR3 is TGTGCCAGCAGCGTATTAGCGGGAGGCCCCCCGGGGAGCACCGGGGAGCTGTTTTTT. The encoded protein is CASSVLAGGPPGSTGELFF. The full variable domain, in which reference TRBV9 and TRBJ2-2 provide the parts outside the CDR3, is DSGVTQTPKHLITATGQRVTLRCSPRSGDLSVYWYQQSLDQGLQFLIQYYNGEERAKGNILERFSAQQFPDLHSELNLSSLELGDSALYFCASSVLAGGPPGSTGELFFGEGSRLTVL.

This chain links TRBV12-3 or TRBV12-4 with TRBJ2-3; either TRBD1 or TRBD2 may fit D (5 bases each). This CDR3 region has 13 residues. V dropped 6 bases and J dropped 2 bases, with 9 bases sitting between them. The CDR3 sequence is CASRFGATDTQYF. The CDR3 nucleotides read TGTGCCAGCAGGTTCGGGGCCACAGATACGCAGTATTTT.

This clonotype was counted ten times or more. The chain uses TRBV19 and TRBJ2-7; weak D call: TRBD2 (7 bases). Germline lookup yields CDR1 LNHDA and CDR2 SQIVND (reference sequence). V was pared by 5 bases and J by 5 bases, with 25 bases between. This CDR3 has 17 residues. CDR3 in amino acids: CASSLGWGGPSRDEQYF. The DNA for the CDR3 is TGTGCCAGTAGTCTTGGCTGGGGGGGCCCGAGTCGAGACGAGCAGTACTTC.

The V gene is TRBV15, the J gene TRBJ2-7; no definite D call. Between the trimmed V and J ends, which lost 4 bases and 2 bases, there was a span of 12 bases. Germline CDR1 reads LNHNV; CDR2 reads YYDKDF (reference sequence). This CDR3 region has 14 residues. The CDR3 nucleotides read TGTGCCACCAGCAACTTAGGGTCTACCTACGAGCAGTACTTC. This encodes CATSNLGSTYEQYF.

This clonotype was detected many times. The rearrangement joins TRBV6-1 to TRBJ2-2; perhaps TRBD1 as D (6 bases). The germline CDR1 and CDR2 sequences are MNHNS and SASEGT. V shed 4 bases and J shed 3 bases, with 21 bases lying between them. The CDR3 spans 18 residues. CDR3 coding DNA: TGTGCCAGCAGTGTACGCCGGACAGCCCCCCATGACACCGGGGAGCTGTTTTTT. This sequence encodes CASSVRRTAPHDTGELFF.

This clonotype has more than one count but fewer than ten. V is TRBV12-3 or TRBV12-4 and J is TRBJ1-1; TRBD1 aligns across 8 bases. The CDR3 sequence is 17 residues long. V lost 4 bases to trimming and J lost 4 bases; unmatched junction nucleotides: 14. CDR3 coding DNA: TGTGCCAGCAGTTCCCCTGGGCAGGGGGCTCGAGGCACTGAAGCTTTCTTT. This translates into CASSSPGQGARGTEAFF.

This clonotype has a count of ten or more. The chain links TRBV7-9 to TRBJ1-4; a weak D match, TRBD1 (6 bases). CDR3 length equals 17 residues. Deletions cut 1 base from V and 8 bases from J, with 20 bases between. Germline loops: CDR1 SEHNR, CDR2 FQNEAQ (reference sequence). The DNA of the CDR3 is TGTGCCAGCAGCTTAGAACACAGGGCGCAGTTACGGGAAAAACTGTTTTTT. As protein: CASSLEHRAQLREKLFF.

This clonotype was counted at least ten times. The CDR3 region has the DNA TGTGCCAGCAGTCCAGTGGCAGGGAGAGATGAGCAGTTCTTC. Translation gives CASSPVAGRDEQFF. The chain is built from TRBV12-3 or TRBV12-4 and TRBJ2-1; D may match TRBD1 or TRBD2 (5 bases each). The V end lost 5 bases, the J end lost 8 bases, and 16 bases lay between the germline ends. CDR3 length equals 14 residues.

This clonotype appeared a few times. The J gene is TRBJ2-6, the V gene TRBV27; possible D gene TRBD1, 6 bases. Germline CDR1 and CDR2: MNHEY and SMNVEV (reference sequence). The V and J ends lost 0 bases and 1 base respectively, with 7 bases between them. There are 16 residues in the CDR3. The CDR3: CASSLSRGSGANVLTF. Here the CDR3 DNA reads TGTGCCAGCAGTTTATCCAGGGGTTCTGGGGCCAACGTCCTGACTTTC.

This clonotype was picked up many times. Here the CDR3 reads CSAKLQGDGANVLTF. In DNA, the CDR3 is TGCAGTGCTAAACTCCAGGGGGATGGGGCCAACGTCCTGACTTTC. This chain joins TRBV20-1 and TRBJ2-6; 7 nucleotides match TRBD1. Germline CDR1 and CDR2: DFQATT and SNEGSKA (reference sequence). The trim removed 4 bases at V and 3 bases at J, leaving 6 bases unmatched. The CDR3 spans 15 residues.

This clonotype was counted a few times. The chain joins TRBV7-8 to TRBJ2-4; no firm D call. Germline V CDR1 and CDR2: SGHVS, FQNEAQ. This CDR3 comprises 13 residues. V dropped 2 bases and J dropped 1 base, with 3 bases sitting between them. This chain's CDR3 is CASSLSAKNIQYF. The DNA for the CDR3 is TGTGCCAGCAGCTTATCGGCCAAAAACATTCAGTACTTC. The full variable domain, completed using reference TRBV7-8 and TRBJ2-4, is GAGVSQSPRYKVAKRGQDVALRCDPISGHVSLFWYQQALGQGPEFLTYFQNEAQLDKSGLPSDRFFAERPEGSVSTLKIQRTQQEDSAVYLCASSLSAKNIQYFGAGTRLSVL.